This TCR beta chain was sequenced in a study of blood T cells in healthy people across ages. Study-wide findings and caveats: TCR beta diversity, measured per million T cells, fell in a roughly linear way with age. Diversity estimated from one million T cells was considered an underestimate. Nothing was known about donor CMV status, and this possibly confounded expanded clonotype changes.

Sample-barcoded 5' priming and a J-beta primer mix drove a second PCR of roughly 7 to 11 cycles. Each cDNA molecule received a tag from a template-switch adaptor that had 12 random nucleotides. From the 5' RACE reads, TCRdb called clonotypes with MiXCR, one entry per CDR3 protein. Of 1,300,000 or so distinct CDR3 sequences in the sample, approximately 59% were seen once. As regards this clonotype: The antigen is not known.

CDR1 and CDR2 (germline): MNHEY, SVGAGI. This CDR3 spans 14 amino acids. Unmatched junction bases numbered 6, after V lost 6 bases and J lost 1 base. The sequence derives from a man between 18 and 35 years old in good health. The chain is built from TRBV6-5 and TRBJ2-7; 7 bases agree with TRBD1. Sequences were obtained from blood. CDR3 in DNA: TGTGCCAGCAGCGGGACAGCCATTTCCTACGAGCAGTACTTC. Protein: CASSGTAISYEQYF.